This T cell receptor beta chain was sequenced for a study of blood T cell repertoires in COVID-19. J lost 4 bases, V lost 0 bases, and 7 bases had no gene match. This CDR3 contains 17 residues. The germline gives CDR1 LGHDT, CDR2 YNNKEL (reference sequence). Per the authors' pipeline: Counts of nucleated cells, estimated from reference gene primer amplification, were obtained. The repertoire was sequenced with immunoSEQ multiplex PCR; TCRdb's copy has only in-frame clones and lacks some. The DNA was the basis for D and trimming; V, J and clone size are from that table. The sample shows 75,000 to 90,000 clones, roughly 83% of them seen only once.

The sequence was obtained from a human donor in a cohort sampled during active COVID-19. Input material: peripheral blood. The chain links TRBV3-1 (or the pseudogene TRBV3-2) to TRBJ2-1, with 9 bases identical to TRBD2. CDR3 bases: TGTGCCAGCAGCCAAGATGGGAGCGCGGGAGGGTACAATGAGCAGTTCTTC. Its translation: CASSQDGSAGGYNEQFF.